The present TCR beta chain was sequenced within a study of a mutant IDH1 vaccine in newly diagnosed glioma. This clone was seen just once. What it binds is not known. Described time point: week 23, last vaccination. The study gave 300 ug of mutant IDH1 20-mer peptide per vaccine dose, with topical imiquimod. The method was immunoSEQ multiplex PCR; TCRdb's version includes in-frame clones alone and lacks a portion of them. The sample has tens of thousands of clones, about 89% seen once. V lost 8 bases to trimming and J lost 8 bases, with 10 bases between them. The germline V gene has CDR1 MNHGY and CDR2 SVAAGI. The CDR3 has 11 amino acids.

V is TRBV6-9 and J is TRBJ2-1; no firm D call. The sample in question was PBMCs, obtained from a glioma patient whose treatment included an IDH1 peptide vaccine. The clonotype originates from a man in his forties with glioma. This CDR3 reads CASRYADEQFF. CDR3 DNA sequence: TGTGCCAGCCGGTACGCGGATGAGCAGTTCTTC.